This TCR beta chain was profiled in a study of shared clonotypes between healthy human individuals. Study outcomes and limitations: Though the depth was large, rarefaction showed that sorted-subset sequencing was incomplete. Shared across four donors were roughly 5% of the naive CD4 clonotypes.

This CDR3 has 18 residues. V was pared by 0 bases and J by 0 bases, with 15 bases between. The germline V gene has CDR1 LGHNA and CDR2 YSLEER. Libraries were prepared by immunoSEQ multiplex PCR; TCRdb keeps only in-frame clonotypes and omits some of them. This sample has around 2.1 million clones, with more than 85% found just once. Naivety among CD8 cells was defined by CD45RO negativity and positive CCR7 selection, thereby excluding terminally differentiated effector memory CD45RA+ cells. This clone has just one count. What it recognizes is unknown. The TCR sequence derives from a man aged 18 to 30 in good health. Some clones in this sample may be carry-over from other donors' samples. The rearrangement uses TRBV4-3 and TRBJ2-1; D is perhaps TRBD2 (7 bases). Sequenced material: naive CD8+ T cells from PBMCs. The CDR3 DNA reads as TGCGCCAGCAGCCAAGATGGCGGGGGCGCTAGCTCCTACAATGAGCAGTTCTTC. Translated: CASSQDGGGASSYNEQFF.